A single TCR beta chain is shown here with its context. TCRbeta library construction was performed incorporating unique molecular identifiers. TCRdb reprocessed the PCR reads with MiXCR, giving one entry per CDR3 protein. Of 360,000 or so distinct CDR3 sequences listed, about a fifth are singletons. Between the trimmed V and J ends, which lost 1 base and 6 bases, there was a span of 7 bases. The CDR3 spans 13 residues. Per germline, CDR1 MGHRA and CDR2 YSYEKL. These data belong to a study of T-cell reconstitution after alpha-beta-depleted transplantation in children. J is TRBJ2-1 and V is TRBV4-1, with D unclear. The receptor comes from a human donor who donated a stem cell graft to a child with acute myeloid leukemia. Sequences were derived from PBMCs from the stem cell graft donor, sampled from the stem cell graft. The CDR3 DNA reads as TGCGCCAGCAGCCAAGGAATCGGCAATGAGCAGTTCTTC. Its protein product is CASSQGIGNEQFF.